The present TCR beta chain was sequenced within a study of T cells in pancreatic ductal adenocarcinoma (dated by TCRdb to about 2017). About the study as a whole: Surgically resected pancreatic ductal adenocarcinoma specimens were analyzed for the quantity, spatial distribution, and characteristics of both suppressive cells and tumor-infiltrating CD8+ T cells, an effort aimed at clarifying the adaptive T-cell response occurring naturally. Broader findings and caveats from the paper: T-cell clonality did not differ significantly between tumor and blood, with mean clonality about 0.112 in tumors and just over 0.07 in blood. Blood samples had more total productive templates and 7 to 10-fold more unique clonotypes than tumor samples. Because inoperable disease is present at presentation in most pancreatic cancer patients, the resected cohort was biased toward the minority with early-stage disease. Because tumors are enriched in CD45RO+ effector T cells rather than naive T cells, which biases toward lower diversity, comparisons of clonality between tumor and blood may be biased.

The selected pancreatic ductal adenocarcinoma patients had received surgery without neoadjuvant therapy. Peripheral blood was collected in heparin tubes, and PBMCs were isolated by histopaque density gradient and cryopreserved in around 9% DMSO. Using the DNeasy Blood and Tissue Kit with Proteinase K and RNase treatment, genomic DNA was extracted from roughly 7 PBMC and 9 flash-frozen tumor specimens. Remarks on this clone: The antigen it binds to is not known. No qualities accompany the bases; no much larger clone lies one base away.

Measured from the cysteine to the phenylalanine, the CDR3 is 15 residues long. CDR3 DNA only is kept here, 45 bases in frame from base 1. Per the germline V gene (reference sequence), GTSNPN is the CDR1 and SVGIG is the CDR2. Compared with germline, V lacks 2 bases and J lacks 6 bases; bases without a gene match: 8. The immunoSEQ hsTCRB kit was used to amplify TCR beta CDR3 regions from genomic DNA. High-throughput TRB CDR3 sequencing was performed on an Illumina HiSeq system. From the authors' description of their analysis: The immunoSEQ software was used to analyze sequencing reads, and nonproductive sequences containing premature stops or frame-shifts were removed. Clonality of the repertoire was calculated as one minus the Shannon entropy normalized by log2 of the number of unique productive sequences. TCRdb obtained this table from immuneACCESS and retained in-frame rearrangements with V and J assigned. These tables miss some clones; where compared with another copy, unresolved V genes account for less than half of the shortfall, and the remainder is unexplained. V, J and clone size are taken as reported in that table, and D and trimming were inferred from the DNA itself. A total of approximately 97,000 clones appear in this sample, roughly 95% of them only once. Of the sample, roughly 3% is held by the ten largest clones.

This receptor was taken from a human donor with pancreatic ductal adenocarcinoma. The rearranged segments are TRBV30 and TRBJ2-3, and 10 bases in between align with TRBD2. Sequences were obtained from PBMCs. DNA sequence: TGTGCCTGGAGTAGGGTAGCGGGAGGTACCGATACGCAGTATTTT. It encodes CAWSRVAGGTDTQYF. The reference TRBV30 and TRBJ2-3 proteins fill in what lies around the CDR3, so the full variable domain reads SQTIHQWPATLVQPVGSPLSLECTVEGTSNPNLYWYRQAAGRGLQLLFYSVGIGQISSEVPQNLSASRPQDRQFILSSKKLLLSDSGFYLCAWSRVAGGTDTQYFGPGTRLTVL.